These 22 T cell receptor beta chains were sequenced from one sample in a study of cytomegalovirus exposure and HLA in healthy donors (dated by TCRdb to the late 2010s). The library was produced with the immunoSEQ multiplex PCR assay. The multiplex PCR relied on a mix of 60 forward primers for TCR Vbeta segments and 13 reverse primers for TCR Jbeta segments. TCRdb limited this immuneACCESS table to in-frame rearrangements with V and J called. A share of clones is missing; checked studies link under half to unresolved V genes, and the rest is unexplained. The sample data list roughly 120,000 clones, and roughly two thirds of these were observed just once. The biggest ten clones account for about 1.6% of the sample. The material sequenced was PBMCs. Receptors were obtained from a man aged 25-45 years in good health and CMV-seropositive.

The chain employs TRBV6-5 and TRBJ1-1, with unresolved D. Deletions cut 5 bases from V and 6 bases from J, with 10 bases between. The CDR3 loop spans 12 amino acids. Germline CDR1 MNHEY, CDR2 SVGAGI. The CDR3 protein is CASSRAGAEAFF. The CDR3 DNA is TGTGCCAGCAGTCGGGCCGGGGCTGAAGCTTTCTTT.

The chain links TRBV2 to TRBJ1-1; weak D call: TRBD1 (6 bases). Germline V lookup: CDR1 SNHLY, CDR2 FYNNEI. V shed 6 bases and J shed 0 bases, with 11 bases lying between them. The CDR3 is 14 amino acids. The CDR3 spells CASSKRQVNTEAFF. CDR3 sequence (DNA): TGTGCCAGCAGCAAGCGACAGGTGAACACTGAAGCTTTCTTT. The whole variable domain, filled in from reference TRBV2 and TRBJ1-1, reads EPEVTQTPSHQVTQMGQEVILRCVPISNHLYFYWYRQILGQKVEFLVSFYNNEISEKSEIFDDQFSVERPDGSNFTLKIRSTKLEDSAMYFCASSKRQVNTEAFFGQGTRLTVV.

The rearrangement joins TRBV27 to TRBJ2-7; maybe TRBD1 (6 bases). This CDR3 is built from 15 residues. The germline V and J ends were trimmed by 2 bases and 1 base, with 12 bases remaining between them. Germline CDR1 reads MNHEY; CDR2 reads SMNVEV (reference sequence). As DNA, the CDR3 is TGTGCCAGCAGTTTAGAACAGGGCTATTCCTACGAGCAGTACTTC. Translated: CASSLEQGYSYEQYF.

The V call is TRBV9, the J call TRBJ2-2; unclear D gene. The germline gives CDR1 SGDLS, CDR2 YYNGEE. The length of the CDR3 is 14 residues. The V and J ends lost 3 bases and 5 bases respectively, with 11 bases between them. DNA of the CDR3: TGTGCCAGCAGCGCGGAGATGATTACCGGGGAGCTGTTTTTT. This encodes CASSAEMITGELFF.

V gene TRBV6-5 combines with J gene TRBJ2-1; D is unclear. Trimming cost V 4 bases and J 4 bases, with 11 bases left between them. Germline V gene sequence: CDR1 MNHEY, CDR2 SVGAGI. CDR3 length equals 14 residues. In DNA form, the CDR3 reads TGTGCCAGCAGTTCCCTCCAGGCGTACAATGAGCAGTTCTTC. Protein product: CASSSLQAYNEQFF.

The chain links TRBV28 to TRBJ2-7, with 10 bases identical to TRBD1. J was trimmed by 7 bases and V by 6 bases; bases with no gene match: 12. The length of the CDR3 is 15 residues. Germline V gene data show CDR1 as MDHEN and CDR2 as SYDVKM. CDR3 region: CASRRTPGQGREQYF. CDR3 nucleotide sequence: TGTGCCAGCAGAAGAACTCCGGGACAGGGGAGGGAGCAGTACTTC. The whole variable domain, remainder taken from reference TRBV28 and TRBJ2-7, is DVKVTQSSRYLVKRTGEKVFLECVQDMDHENMFWYRQDPGLGLRLIYFSYDVKMKEKGDIPEGYSVSREKKERFSLILESASTNQTSMYLCASRRTPGQGREQYFGPGTRLTVT.

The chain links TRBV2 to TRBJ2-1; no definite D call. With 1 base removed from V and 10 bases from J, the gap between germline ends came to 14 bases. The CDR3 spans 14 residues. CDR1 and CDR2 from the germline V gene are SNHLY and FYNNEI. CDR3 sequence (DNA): TGTGCCAGCAGTGAAGATAGGAGAGTTGGGGAGCAGTTCTTC. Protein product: CASSEDRRVGEQFF. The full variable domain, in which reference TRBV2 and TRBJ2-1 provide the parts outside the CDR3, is EPEVTQTPSHQVTQMGQEVILRCVPISNHLYFYWYRQILGQKVEFLVSFYNNEISEKSEIFDDQFSVERPDGSNFTLKIRSTKLEDSAMYFCASSEDRRVGEQFFGPGTRLTVL.

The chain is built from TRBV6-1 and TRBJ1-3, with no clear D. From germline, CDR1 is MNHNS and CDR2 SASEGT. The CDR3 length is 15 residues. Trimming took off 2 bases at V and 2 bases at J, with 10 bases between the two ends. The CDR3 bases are TGTGCCAGCAGTGAACTCGTGGGAGCTGGAAACACCATATATTTT. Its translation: CASSELVGAGNTIYF.

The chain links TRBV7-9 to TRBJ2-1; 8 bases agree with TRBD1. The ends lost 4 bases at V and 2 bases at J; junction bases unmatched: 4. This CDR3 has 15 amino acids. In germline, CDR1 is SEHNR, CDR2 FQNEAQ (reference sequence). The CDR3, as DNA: TGTGCCAGCAGCTCGGACAGGGCCCCCTACAATGAGCAGTTCTTC. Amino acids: CASSSDRAPYNEQFF.

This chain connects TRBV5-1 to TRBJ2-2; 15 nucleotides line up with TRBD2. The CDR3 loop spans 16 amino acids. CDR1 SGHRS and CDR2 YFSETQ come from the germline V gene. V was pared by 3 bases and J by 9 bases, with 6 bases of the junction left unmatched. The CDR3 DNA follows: TGCGCCAGCAGCTGGACTAGCGGGAGGGAAGGCCGGGAGCTGTTTTTT. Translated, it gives CASSWTSGREGRELFF.

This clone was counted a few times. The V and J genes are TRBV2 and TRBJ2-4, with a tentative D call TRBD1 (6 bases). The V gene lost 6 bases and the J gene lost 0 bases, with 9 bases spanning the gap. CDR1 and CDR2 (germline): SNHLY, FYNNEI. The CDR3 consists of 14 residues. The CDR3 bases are TGTGCCAGCAGCAGGACAGCAGCCAAAAACATTCAGTACTTC. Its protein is CASSRTAAKNIQYF.

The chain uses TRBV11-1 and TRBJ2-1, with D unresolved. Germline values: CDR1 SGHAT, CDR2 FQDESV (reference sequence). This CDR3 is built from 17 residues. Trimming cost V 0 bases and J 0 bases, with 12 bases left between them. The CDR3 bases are TGTGCCAGCAGCTTAGCGTTCAAGCTTAGCTCCTACAATGAGCAGTTCTTC. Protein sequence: CASSLAFKLSSYNEQFF.

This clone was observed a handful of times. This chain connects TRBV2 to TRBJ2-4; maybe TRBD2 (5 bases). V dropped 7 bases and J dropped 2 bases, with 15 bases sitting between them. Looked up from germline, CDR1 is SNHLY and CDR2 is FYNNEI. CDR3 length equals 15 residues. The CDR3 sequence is CASNGGVSTKNIQYF. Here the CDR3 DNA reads TGTGCCAGCAACGGAGGTGTAAGCACCAAAAACATTCAGTACTTC.

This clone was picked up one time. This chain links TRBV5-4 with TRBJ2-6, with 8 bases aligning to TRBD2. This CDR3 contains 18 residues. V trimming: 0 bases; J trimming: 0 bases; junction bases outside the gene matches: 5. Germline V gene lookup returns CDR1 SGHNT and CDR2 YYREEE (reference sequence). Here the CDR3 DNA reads TGTGCCAGCAGCTTGGTAACAGGGACTAGCTCTGGGGCCAACGTCCTGACTTTC. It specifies CASSLVTGTSSGANVLTF.

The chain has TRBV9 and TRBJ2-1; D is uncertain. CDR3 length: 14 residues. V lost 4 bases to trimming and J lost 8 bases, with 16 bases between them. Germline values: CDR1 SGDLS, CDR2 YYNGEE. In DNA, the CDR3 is TGTGCCAGCAGCCCCCTTTTCGCGTCCGATGAGCAGTTCTTC. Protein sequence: CASSPLFASDEQFF.

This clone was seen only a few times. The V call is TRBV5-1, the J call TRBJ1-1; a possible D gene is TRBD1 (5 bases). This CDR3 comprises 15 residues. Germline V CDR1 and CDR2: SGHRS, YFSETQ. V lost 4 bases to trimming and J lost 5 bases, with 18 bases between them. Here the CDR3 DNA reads TGCGCCAGCAGCCAGAGCGGGGGGGGAAGAACTGAAGCTTTCTTT. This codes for CASSQSGGGRTEAFF.

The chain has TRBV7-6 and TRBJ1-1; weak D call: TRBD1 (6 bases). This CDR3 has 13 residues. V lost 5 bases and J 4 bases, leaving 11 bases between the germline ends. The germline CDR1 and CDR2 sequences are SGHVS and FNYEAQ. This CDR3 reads CASSPEGGTEAFF. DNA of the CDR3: TGTGCCAGCAGCCCCGAAGGGGGCACTGAAGCTTTCTTT. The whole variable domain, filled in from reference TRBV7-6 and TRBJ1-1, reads GAGVSQSPRYKVTKRGQDVALRCDPISGHVSLYWYRQALGQGPEFLTYFNYEAQQDKSGLPNDRFSAERPEGSISTLTIQRTEQRDSAMYRCASSPEGGTEAFFGQGTRLTVV.

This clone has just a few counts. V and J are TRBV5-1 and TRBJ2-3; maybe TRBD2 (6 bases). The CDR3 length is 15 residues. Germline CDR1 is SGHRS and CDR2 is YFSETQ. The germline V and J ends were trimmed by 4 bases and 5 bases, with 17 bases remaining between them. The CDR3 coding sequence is TGCGCCAGCAGCCTCATTCTCACGGAGGGAGATACGCAGTATTTT. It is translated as CASSLILTEGDTQYF.

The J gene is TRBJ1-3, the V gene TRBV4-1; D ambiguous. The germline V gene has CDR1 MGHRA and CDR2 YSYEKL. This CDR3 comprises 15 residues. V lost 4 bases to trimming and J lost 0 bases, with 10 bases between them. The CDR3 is CASSLVSGSGNTIYF. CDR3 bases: TGCGCCAGCAGCCTGGTTTCGGGCTCTGGAAACACCATATATTTT.

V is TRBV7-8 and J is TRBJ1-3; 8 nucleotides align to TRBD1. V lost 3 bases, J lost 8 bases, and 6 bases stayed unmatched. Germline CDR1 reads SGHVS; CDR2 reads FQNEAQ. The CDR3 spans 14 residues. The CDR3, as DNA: TGTGCCAGCAGCTTTTCAGGGGGCGAGGACACCATATATTTT. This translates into CASSFSGGEDTIYF.

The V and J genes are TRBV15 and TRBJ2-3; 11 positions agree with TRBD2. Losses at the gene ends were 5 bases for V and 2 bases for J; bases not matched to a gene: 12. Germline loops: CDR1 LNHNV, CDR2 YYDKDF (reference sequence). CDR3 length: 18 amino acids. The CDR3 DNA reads TGTGCCACCAGCCGACGAATCGGGACTAGCGGTCCCACAGATACGCAGTATTTT. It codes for CATSRRIGTSGPTDTQYF.

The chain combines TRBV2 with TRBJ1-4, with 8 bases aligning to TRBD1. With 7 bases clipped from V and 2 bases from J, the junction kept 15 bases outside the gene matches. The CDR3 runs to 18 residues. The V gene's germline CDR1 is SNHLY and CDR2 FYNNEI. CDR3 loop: CASNRQGARSGTNEKLFF. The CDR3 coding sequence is TGTGCCAGCAATCGGCAGGGGGCACGTTCAGGCACTAATGAAAAACTGTTTTTT.